This TCR beta chain was captured in a study of PD-1 blockade in mismatch repair-deficient tumors. As for the study in general: All were previously treated, progressing patients with 12 mismatch repair-deficient cancer types.

Turning to this clone: Its antigen is not known.

Generated by immunoSEQ multiplex PCR, the TCRdb table keeps only in-frame clones and is missing some. The sample records roughly 120,000 clones, roughly 90% being singletons. PCR or immunohistochemistry showed mismatch repair deficiency in every enrolled patient. V gave up 1 base and J gave up 8 bases, with 15 bases separating them. This CDR3 contains 15 residues. The V gene's germline CDR1 is SGHAT and CDR2 FQNNGV. Whole-study results and caveats: Tumor-resident clones, often undetectable pretreatment in blood, expanded then contracted after pembrolizumab.

The source is an adult with mismatch repair-deficient cancer. This chain uses TRBV11-2 with TRBJ2-1; D is undetermined. Sequenced material: peripheral blood, taken roughly 67 weeks after starting pembrolizumab. CDR3 amino acids: CASSLGVRLPDEQFF. The CDR3 coding sequence is TGTGCCAGCAGCTTAGGAGTGAGGCTCCCGGATGAGCAGTTCTTC. The variable domain in full, completed from reference TRBV11-2 and TRBJ2-1, reads EAGVAQSPRYKIIEKRQSVAFWCNPISGHATLYWYQQILGQGPKLLIQFQNNGVVDDSQLPKDRFSAERLKGVDSTLKIQPAKLEDSAVYLCASSLGVRLPDEQFFGPGTRLTVL.